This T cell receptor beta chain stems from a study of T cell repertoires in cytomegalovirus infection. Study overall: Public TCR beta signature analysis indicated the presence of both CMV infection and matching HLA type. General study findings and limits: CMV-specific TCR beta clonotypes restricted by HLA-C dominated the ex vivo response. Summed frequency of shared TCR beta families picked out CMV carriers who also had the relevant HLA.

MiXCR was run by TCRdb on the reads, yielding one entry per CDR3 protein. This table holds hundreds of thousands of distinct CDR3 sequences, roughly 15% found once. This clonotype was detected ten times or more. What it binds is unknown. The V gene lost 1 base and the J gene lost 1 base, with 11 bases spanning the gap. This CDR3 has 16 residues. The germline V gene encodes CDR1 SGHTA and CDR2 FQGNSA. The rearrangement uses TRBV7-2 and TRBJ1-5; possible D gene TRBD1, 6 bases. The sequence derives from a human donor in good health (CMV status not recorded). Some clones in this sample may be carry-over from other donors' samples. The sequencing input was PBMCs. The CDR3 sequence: CASSLVGGRSNQPQHF. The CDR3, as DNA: TGTGCCAGCAGCTTAGTTGGGGGGCGAAGCAATCAGCCCCAGCATTTT.